The rows below give T cell receptor beta chains drawn from one sample of a study of blood T cell repertoires in COVID-19. The assay was immunoSEQ multiplex PCR, and TCRdb's table has in-frame clones only and misses some. The repertoire includes 110,000 to 150,000 clones, around 89% of them detected once, and around 2.9% sits in the top ten. Sequenced sample: peripheral blood. Receptors were obtained from a man between 60 and 75 years old with active or convalescent COVID-19. CDR3s include the opening cysteine and the closing phenylalanine or tryptophan. D genes are given only for firm matches.

D	V	J	CDR3	DNA
TRBD2	TRBV4-2	TRBJ2-5	CASSQRGPWTSDQETQYF	TGTGCCAGCAGCCAAAGAGGGCCCTGGACTAGCGACCAAGAGACCCAGTACTTC
TRBD2	TRBV6-1	TRBJ2-2	CASSEVLSGGAGGELFF	TGTGCCAGCAGTGAAGTTTTGAGCGGGGGGGCCGGAGGGGAGCTGTTTTTT
TRBD1	TRBV2	TRBJ1-1	CASSVQGRTEAFF	TGTGCCAGCAGCGTACAGGGGAGGACTGAAGCTTTCTTT
NA	TRBV19	TRBJ1-6	CASRTAGNSPLHF	TGTGCCAGTAGAACGGCGGGGAATTCACCCCTCCACTTT
TRBD2	TRBV10-3	TRBJ2-5	CAISDPELTSVVVGNQETQYF	TGTGCCATCAGTGACCCCGAACTGACTAGCGTGGTGGTGGGTAACCAAGAGACCCAGTACTTC
NA	TRBV20-1	TRBJ2-7	CSASEGLYEQYF	TGCAGTGCTAGTGAGGGGCTCTACGAGCAGTACTTC
NA	TRBV3-1/TRBV3-2	TRBJ1-6	CASRQADRDNSPLHF	TGTGCCAGCAGGCAGGCCGACAGAGACAATTCACCCCTCCACTTT
TRBD2	TRBV30	TRBJ2-3	CAWSAFIGLAGGDTQYF	TGTGCCTGGAGTGCCTTTATTGGACTAGCGGGAGGAGATACGCAGTATTTT
NA	TRBV4-1	TRBJ2-3	CASSRFGPSAFTDTQYF	TGCGCCAGCAGCCGATTCGGGCCTAGCGCATTCACAGATACGCAGTATTTT
NA	TRBV10-3	TRBJ1-1	CAIRDRGTEAFF	TGTGCCATCAGGGACAGAGGCACTGAAGCTTTCTTT
TRBD1	TRBV11-2	TRBJ1-2	CASSLDGTGVYGYTF	TGTGCCAGCAGCTTAGACGGGACAGGGGTTTATGGCTACACCTTC
TRBD1	TRBV2	TRBJ1-2	CASLDLRQGRAGYTF	TGTGCCAGCCTCGACCTAAGACAGGGGAGGGCTGGCTACACCTTC
NA	TRBV28	TRBJ2-7	CASSFLGREQYF	TGTGCCAGCAGTTTCTTAGGGAGGGAGCAGTACTTC
TRBD1	TRBV24-1	TRBJ2-5	CATSVSGGGKTQYF	TGTGCCACCAGTGTCTCAGGGGGCGGTAAGACCCAGTACTTC
NA	TRBV24-1	TRBJ2-5	CATPPGGTQYF	TGTGCCACCCCTCCTGGCGGGACCCAGTACTTC
NA	TRBV3-1/TRBV3-2	TRBJ1-6	CASSQTGLNSPLHF	TGTGCCAGCAGCCAAACAGGGTTGAATTCACCCCTCCACTTT
NA	TRBV28	TRBJ1-1	CASSPGQTITEAFF	TGTGCCAGCAGTCCCGGACAGACTATCACTGAAGCTTTCTTT